These 11 T cell receptor beta chains share one sample of origin, sequenced in a study of T cells expressing NK-cell markers. Reprocessing the 5' RACE reads, TCRdb reports a single entry for every CDR3 protein and omits DNA. The sample totals 350,000 to 500,000 distinct CDR3 sequences. The sequencing sample was made of blood T cells: a sorted CD56 or NKG2C T cell subset, CD4+ or CD8+ T cells, or bulk PBMC T cells (not recorded which). The receptor source for this set is a woman between 18 and 70 years old in good health.

The chain carries TRBV30 and TRBJ1-1; there is no DNA to check the TCRdb D call of TRBD1. The length of the CDR3 is 14 residues. Germline V gene lookup returns CDR1 GTSNPN and CDR2 SVGIG (reference sequence). CDR3 protein: CAWSKTGTVTEAFF.

The rearrangement links TRBV12-3 or TRBV12-4 to TRBJ1-1; without DNA, the TCRdb call of TRBD1 cannot be checked. The CDR3 is 15 amino acids. The CDR3 loop is CASSPGHHRTAEAFF.

The chain is built from TRBV14 and TRBJ2-1; TCRdb gives TRBD1 as the D gene, but with no DNA this cannot be confirmed. CDR3 size: 14 residues. Germline-derived CDR1 and CDR2 are SGHDN and FVKESK. CDR3: CASSPGPGGNEQFF.

The gene calls are TRBV5-1 and TRBJ1-6; TCRdb lists TRBD1, though no DNA is available to test this call. Germline CDR1 reads SGHRS; CDR2 reads YFSETQ. This CDR3 is 16 amino acids long. This chain's CDR3 is CASSFGGPGLEPPLHF.

J is TRBJ1-6 and V is TRBV28. The CDR3 contains 16 residues. From germline, CDR1 is MDHEN and CDR2 SYDVKM. The CDR3 sequence is CASSFVGGTYNSPLHF.

The genes are TRBV6-2 or TRBV6-3 and TRBJ2-4; checking the TCRdb D call of TRBD1 is not possible without DNA. Germline V CDR1 and CDR2: MNHEY, SVGEGT. The CDR3 loop spans 12 amino acids. The CDR3 sequence: CASSPRPNIQYF.

This rearrangement joins TRBV9 to TRBJ2-1; TCRdb designates TRBD1, a call that cannot be tested without DNA. CDR1 is SGDLS and CDR2 is YYNGEE in the germline V gene. The CDR3 extends over 15 amino acids. CDR3 in amino acids: CASSVDVGVEDEQFF.

The gene calls are TRBV18 and TRBJ2-1; TCRdb gives TRBD1 as the D gene, but with no DNA this cannot be confirmed. There are 17 residues in the CDR3. The germline V gene has CDR1 KGHSH and CDR2 LQKENI. Here the CDR3 reads CASSPPPAQLGANEQFF.

This chain uses TRBV28 with TRBJ2-3; the D call of TRBD2 rests on TCRdb alone, since no DNA is present to check it. Per the germline V gene, CDR1 is MDHEN and CDR2 is SYDVKM. The CDR3 has 14 residues. CDR3 sequence: CASSLGGRPDTQYF.

The chain is built from TRBV25-1 and TRBJ2-7; the D call of TRBD2 rests on TCRdb alone, since no DNA is present to check it. This CDR3 has 14 amino acids. Germline loops: CDR1 MGHDK, CDR2 SYGVNS. The CDR3 loop reads CASSESGAVYEQYF.

The CDR3: CASSADREAYGYTF. V usage is TRBV19 and J usage is TRBJ1-2; TCRdb gives TRBD1 as the D gene, but with no DNA this cannot be confirmed. This CDR3 contains 14 residues. The germline V gene encodes CDR1 LNHDA and CDR2 SQIVND (reference sequence).